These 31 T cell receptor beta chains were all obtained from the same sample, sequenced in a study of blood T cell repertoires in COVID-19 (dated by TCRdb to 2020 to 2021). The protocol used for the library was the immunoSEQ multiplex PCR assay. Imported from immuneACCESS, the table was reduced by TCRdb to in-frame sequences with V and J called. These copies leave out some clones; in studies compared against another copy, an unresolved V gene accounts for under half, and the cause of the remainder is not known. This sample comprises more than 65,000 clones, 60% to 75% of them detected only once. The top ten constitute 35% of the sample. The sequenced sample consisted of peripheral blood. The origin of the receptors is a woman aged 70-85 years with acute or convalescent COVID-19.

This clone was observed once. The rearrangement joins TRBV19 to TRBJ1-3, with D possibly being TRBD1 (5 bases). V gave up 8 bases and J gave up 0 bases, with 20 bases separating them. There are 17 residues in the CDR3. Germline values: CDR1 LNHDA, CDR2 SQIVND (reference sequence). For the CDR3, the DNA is TGTGCCAGTTCCGCACAGGAACCTACCAGCTCTGGAAACACCATATATTTT. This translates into CASSAQEPTSSGNTIYF.

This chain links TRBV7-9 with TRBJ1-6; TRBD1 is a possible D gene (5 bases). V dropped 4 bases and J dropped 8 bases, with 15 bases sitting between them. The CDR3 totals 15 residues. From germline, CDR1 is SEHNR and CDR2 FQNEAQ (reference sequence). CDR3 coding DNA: TGTGCCAGCAGCTGGGACTCAGGCCCATATTCACCCCTCCACTTT. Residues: CASSWDSGPYSPLHF.

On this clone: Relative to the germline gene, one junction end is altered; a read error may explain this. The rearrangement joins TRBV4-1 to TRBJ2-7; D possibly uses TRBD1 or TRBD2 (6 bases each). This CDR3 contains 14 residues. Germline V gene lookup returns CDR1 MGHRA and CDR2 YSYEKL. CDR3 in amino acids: CASSKEGGRDEQYF. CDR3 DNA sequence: TGCGCCAGCAGCAAAGAGGGGGGTCGGGACGAGCAGTACTTC.

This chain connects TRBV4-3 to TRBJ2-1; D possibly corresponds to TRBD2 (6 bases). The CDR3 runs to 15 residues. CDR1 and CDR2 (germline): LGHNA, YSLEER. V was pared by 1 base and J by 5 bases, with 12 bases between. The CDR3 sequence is CASSQGVAANNEQFF. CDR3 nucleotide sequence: TGCGCCAGCAGCCAAGGGGTAGCGGCCAACAATGAGCAGTTCTTC.

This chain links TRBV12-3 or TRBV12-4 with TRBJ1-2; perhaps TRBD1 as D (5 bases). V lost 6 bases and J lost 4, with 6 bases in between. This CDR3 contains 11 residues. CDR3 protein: CASRTAYGYTF. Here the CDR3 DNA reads TGTGCCAGCAGGACAGCCTATGGCTACACCTTC.

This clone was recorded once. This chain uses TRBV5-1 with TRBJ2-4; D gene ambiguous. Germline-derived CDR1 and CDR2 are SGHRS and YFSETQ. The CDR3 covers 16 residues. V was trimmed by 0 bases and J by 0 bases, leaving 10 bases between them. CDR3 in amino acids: CASSLGIAIAKNIQYF. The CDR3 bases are TGCGCCAGCAGCTTGGGGATAGCCATAGCCAAAAACATTCAGTACTTC.

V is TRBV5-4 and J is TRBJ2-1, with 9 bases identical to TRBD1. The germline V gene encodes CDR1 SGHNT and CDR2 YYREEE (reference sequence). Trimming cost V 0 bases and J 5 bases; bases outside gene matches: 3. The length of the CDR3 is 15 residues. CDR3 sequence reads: CASSLAGDRDNEQFF. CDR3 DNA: TGTGCCAGCAGCTTGGCCGGGGACAGGGACAATGAGCAGTTCTTC.

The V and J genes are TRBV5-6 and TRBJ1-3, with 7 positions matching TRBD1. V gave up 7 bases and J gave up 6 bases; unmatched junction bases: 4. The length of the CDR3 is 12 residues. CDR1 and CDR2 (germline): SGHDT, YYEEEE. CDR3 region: CASGRGANTIYF. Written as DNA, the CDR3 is TGTGCCAGCGGCAGGGGGGCAAACACCATATATTTT.

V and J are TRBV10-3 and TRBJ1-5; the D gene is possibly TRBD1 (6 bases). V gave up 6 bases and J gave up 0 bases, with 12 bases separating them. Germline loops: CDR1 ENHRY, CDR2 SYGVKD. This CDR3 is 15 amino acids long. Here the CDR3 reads CAIRAGQNSNQPQHF. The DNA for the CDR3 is TGTGCCATCAGGGCCGGACAGAATAGCAATCAGCCCCAGCATTTT.

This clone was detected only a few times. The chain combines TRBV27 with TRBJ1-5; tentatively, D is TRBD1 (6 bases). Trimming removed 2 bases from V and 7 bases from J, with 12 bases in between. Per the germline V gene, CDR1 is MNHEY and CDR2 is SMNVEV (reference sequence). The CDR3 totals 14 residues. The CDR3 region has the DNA TGTGCCAGCAGTTTAATTGGTCAGGGGCAGCCCCAGCATTTT. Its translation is CASSLIGQGQPQHF.

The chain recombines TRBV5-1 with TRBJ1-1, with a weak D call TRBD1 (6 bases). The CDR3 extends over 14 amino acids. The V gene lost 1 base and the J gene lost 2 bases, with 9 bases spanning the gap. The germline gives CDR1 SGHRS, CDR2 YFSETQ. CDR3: CASSLTGPNTEAFF. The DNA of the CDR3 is TGCGCCAGCAGCTTGACAGGGCCCAACACTGAAGCTTTCTTT.

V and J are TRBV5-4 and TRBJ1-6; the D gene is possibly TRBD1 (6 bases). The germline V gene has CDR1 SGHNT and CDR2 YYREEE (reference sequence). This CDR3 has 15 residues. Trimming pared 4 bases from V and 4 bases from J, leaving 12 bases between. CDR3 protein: CASSPGQSYNSPLHF. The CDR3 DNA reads TGTGCCAGCAGCCCGGGACAATCATATAATTCACCCCTCCACTTT. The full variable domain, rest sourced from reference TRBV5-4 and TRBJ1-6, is ETGVTQSPTHLIKTRGQQVTLRCSSQSGHNTVSWYQQALGQGPQFIFQYYREEENGRGNFPPRFSGLQFPNYSSELNVNALELDDSALYLCASSPGQSYNSPLHFGNGTRLTVT.

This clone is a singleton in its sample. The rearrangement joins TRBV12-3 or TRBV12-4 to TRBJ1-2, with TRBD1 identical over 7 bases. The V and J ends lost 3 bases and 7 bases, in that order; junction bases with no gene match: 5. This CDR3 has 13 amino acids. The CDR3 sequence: CASSLGQGVGYTF. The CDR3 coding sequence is TGTGCCAGCAGTTTGGGGCAGGGGGTTGGCTACACCTTC.

The CDR3 is CASSPGTPNTGELFF. CDR3 bases: TGTGCCAGTAGTCCCGGGACACCGAACACCGGGGAGCTGTTTTTT. This chain links TRBV19 with TRBJ2-2; maybe TRBD1 (6 bases). V shed 5 bases and J shed 0 bases, with 10 bases lying between them. This CDR3 comprises 15 residues. Germline V lookup: CDR1 LNHDA, CDR2 SQIVND (reference sequence). Full variable domain (outside the CDR3, taken from reference TRBV19 and TRBJ2-2): DGGITQSPKYLFRKEGQNVTLSCEQNLNHDAMYWYRQDPGQGLRLIYYSQIVNDFQKGDIAEGYSVSREKKESFPLTVTSAQKNPTAFYLCASSPGTPNTGELFFGEGSRLTVL.

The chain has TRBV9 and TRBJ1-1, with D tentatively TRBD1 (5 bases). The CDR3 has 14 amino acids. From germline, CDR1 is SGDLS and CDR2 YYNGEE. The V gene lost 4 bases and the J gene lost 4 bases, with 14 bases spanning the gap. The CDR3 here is CASSPDGGSTEAFF. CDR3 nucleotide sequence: TGTGCCAGCAGCCCAGATGGGGGGAGCACTGAAGCTTTCTTT.

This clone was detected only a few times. CDR3: CASRPLSFGTDMNTEAFF. In DNA form, the CDR3 reads TGTGCCAGCAGACCCCTTTCATTCGGGACAGACATGAACACTGAAGCTTTCTTT. V usage is TRBV28 and J usage is TRBJ1-1; 7 bases are shared with TRBD1. V shed 6 bases, J shed 0 bases, and the junction held 16 bases outside the gene matches. The length of the CDR3 is 18 residues. Germline V gene sequence: CDR1 MDHEN, CDR2 SYDVKM.

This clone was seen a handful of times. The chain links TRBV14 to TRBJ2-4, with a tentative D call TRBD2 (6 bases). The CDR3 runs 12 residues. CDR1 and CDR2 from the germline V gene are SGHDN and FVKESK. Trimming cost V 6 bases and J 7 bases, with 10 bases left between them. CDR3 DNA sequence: TGTGCCAGCAGTACTAGCCAGAACATTCAGTACTTC. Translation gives CASSTSQNIQYF.

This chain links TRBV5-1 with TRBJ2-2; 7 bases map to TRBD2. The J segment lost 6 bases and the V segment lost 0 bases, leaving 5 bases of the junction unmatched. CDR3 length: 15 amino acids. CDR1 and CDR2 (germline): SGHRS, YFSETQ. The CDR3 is CASSLAAGRAGELFF. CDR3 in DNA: TGCGCCAGCAGCTTGGCCGCAGGGAGGGCCGGGGAGCTGTTTTTT.

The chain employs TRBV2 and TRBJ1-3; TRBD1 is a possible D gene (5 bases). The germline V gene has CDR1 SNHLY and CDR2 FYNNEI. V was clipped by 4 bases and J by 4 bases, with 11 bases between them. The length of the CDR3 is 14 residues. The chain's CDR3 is CASSVIKGGNTIYF. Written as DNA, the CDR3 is TGTGCCAGCAGTGTAATAAAGGGGGGAAACACCATATATTTT.

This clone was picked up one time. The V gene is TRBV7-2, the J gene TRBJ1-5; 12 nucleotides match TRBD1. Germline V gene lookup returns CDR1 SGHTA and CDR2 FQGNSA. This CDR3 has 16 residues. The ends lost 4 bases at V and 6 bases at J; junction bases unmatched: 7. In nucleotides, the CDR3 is TGTGCCAGCAGCTCCACAGGGACAGGGGGCGGTCAGCCCCAGCATTTT. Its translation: CASSSTGTGGGQPQHF. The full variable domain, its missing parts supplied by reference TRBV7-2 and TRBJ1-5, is GAGVSQSPSNKVTEKGKDVELRCDPISGHTALYWYRQSLGQGLEFLIYFQGNSAPDKSGLPSDRFSAERTGGSVSTLTIQRTQQEDSAVYLCASSSTGTGGGQPQHFGDGTRLSIL.

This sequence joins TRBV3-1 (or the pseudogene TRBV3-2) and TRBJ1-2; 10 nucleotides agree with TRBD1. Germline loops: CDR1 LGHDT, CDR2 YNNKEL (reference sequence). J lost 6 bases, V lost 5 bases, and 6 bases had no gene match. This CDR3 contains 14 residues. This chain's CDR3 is CASSTGTGANGYTF. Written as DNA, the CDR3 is TGTGCCAGCAGCACCGGGACAGGGGCGAATGGCTACACCTTC.

The CDR3 DNA sequence: TGTGCCTGGAGTGGGGGCCATTCCTATGGCTACACCTTC. This codes for CAWSGGHSYGYTF. This sequence joins TRBV30 and TRBJ1-2; a weak D match, TRBD1 (5 bases). V lost 1 base to trimming and J lost 4 bases, with 10 bases between them. Germline CDR1 reads GTSNPN; CDR2 reads SVGIG (reference sequence). The CDR3 length is 13 residues.

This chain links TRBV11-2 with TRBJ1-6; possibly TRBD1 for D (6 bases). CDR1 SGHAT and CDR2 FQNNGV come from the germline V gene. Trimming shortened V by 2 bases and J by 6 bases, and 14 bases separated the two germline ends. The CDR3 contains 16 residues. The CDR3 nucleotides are TGTGCCAGCAGCTTAACAGGGCGCGGGGGTAATTCACCCCTCCACTTT. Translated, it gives CASSLTGRGGNSPLHF.

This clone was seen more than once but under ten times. CDR3 DNA sequence: TGTGCCAGCAGCTTTATTGCAGGGGACCAGCCCCAGCATTTT. Amino acids: CASSFIAGDQPQHF. This chain uses TRBV7-9 with TRBJ1-5; the D gene is possibly TRBD1 (6 bases). V was shortened by 3 bases and J by 7 bases, with 13 bases between the two germline ends. Germline V gene lookup returns CDR1 SEHNR and CDR2 FQNEAQ (reference sequence). This CDR3 spans 14 amino acids.

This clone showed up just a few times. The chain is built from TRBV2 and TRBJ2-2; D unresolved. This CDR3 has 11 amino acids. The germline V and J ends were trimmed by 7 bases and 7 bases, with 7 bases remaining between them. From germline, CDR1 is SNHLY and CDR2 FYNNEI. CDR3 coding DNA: TGTGCCAGCACTACGGTCGGGGAGCTGTTTTTT. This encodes CASTTVGELFF.

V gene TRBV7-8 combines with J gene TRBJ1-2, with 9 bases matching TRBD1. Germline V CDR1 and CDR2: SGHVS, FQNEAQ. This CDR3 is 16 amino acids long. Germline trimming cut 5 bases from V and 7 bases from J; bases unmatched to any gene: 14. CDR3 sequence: CASSRNTGGVLGGYTF. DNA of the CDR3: TGTGCCAGCAGCCGCAATACAGGGGGCGTATTGGGTGGCTACACCTTC.

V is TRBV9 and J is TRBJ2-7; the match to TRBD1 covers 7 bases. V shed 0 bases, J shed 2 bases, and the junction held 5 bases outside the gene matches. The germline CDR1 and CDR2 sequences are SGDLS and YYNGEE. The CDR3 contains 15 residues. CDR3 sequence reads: CASSVEGAGPYEQYF. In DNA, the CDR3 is TGTGCCAGCAGCGTAGAGGGGGCAGGACCCTACGAGCAGTACTTC.

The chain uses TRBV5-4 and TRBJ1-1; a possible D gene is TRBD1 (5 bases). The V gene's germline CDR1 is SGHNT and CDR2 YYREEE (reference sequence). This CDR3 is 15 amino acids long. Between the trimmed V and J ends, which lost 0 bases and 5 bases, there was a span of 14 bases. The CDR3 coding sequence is TGTGCCAGCAGCTTGGAAGCAGGGAAAAGAACTGAAGCTTTCTTT. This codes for CASSLEAGKRTEAFF.

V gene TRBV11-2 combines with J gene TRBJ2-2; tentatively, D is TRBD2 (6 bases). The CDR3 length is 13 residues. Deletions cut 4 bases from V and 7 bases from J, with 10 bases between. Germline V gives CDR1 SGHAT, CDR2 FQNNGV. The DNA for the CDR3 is TGTGCCAGCAGCTCCTGGAGGGACGGGGAGCTGTTTTTT. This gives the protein CASSSWRDGELFF.

The CDR3 nucleotides read TGTGCCAGCAGCCAGACCACGCACAGGGGCACTGGAAACACCATATATTTT. This encodes CASSQTTHRGTGNTIYF. The rearrangement links TRBV3-1 (or the pseudogene TRBV3-2) to TRBJ1-3; 7 nucleotides match TRBD1. With 3 bases clipped from V and 2 bases from J, the junction kept 10 bases outside the gene matches. Germline CDR1 reads LGHDT; CDR2 reads YNNKEL (reference sequence). The length of the CDR3 is 17 residues.

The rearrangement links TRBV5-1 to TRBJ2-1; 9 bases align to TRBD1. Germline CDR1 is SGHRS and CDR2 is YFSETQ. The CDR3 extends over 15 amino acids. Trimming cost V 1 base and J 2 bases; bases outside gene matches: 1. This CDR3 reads CASSLRQGAYNEQFF. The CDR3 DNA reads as TGCGCCAGCAGCTTGAGACAGGGGGCCTACAATGAGCAGTTCTTC.